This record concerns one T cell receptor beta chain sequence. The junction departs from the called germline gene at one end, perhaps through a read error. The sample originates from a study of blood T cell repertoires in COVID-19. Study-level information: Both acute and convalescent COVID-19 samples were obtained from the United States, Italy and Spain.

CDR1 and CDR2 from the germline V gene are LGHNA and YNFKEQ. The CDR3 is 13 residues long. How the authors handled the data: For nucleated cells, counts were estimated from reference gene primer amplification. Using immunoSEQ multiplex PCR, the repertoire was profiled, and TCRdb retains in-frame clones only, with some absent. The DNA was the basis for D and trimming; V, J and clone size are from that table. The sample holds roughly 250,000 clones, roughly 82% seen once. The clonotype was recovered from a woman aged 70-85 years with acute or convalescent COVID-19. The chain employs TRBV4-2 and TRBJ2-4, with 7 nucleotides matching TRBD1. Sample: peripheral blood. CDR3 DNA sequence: TGTGCCAGCAGCCAAGATCTTCGACAGGGAGTCGACTTC. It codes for CASSQDLRQGVDF.